Listed below are T cell receptor beta chains from one sample, sequenced in a study of T cell responses to AZD1222 COVID-19 vaccine. Profiled with immunoSEQ multiplex PCR; TCRdb holds only in-frame clones, not every one. The sample holds about 130,000 clones; approximately 91% are singletons and the top ten take less than 1.3%. Sequencing was performed on peripheral blood, taken 28 days after the second AZD1222 dose. These TCRs come from an adult who received the AZD1222 COVID-19 vaccine. The CDR3 runs from the conserved cysteine through the conserved F or W. Fields, in order: CDR3 length, D gene, V gene, J gene, clone size, CDR3 DNA, CDR3 protein. The D gene is left open where the match is weak. A row's size may be missing; if present it is once, few, many or a size class.

CDR3 length: 14
D gene: -
V gene: TRBV6-2/TRBV6-3
J gene: TRBJ2-7
clone size: -
CDR3 DNA: TGTGCCAGCAGTTACAGGGTGGTTGTGAAGGAGCAGTACTTC
CDR3 protein: CASSYRVVVKEQYF

CDR3 length: 15
D gene: TRBD2
V gene: TRBV6-5
J gene: TRBJ2-7
clone size: -
CDR3 DNA: TGTGCCAGCAGTTACTCTGACGCGGGAGAATACGAGCAGTACTTC
CDR3 protein: CASSYSDAGEYEQYF

CDR3 length: 12
D gene: -
V gene: TRBV20-1
J gene: TRBJ1-2
clone size: -
CDR3 DNA: TGCAGTGCTAGTTGGGTTAGGAGAGGCTACACCTTC
CDR3 protein: CSASWVRRGYTF

CDR3 length: 15
D gene: -
V gene: TRBV28
J gene: TRBJ2-2
clone size: -
CDR3 DNA: TGTGCCAGCAGTTTTTTAGGGGTTAACACCGGGGAGCTGTTTTTT
CDR3 protein: CASSFLGVNTGELFF

CDR3 length: 17
D gene: TRBD1
V gene: TRBV9
J gene: TRBJ2-2
clone size: -
CDR3 DNA: TGTGCCAGCAGCGTAGCTACCGGGACAGGGAACACCGGGGAGCTGTTTTTT
CDR3 protein: CASSVATGTGNTGELFF

CDR3 length: 13
D gene: -
V gene: TRBV18
J gene: TRBJ2-1
clone size: -
CDR3 DNA: TGTGCCAGCTCACCACCTAGTGCCTATGAGCAGTTCTTC
CDR3 protein: CASSPPSAYEQFF

CDR3 length: 14
D gene: -
V gene: TRBV19
J gene: TRBJ2-1
clone size: -
CDR3 DNA: TGTGCCAGTAGTACGCTGGACAGCCACAATGAGCAGTTCTTC
CDR3 protein: CASSTLDSHNEQFF

CDR3 length: 14
D gene: -
V gene: TRBV19
J gene: TRBJ1-1
clone size: -
CDR3 DNA: TGTGCCAGTAGCCCCAAGATGGCGCTTGGGGAAGCTTTCTTT
CDR3 protein: CASSPKMALGEAFF

CDR3 length: 13
D gene: -
V gene: TRBV5-1
J gene: TRBJ2-7
clone size: -
CDR3 DNA: TGCGCCAGCAGCTTCCGGGACTTCTACGAGCAGTACTTC
CDR3 protein: CASSFRDFYEQYF

CDR3 length: 13
D gene: -
V gene: TRBV10-3
J gene: TRBJ1-1
clone size: -
CDR3 DNA: TGTGCCATCAGTGTTTGGGGGAGCACTGAAGCTTTCTTT
CDR3 protein: CAISVWGSTEAFF

CDR3 length: 15
D gene: -
V gene: TRBV18
J gene: TRBJ2-7
clone size: -
CDR3 DNA: TGTGCCAGCTCCCCTCTTTCCGGGCCTTCCTACGAGCAGTACTTC
CDR3 protein: CASSPLSGPSYEQYF

CDR3 length: 14
D gene: -
V gene: TRBV19
J gene: TRBJ2-5
clone size: -
CDR3 DNA: TGTGCCAGTAGTAATCAGGGAGGTCGAGAGACCCAGTACTTC
CDR3 protein: CASSNQGGRETQYF

CDR3 length: 16
D gene: -
V gene: TRBV28
J gene: TRBJ1-2
clone size: -
CDR3 DNA: TGTGCCAGCAGTTTGGGCCCGAAGACGGGGGGGTATGGCTACACCTTC
CDR3 protein: CASSLGPKTGGYGYTF

CDR3 length: 13
D gene: -
V gene: TRBV12-3/TRBV12-4
J gene: TRBJ1-3
clone size: -
CDR3 DNA: TGTGCCAGCAGTGGGACACGAGGAAACACCATATATTTT
CDR3 protein: CASSGTRGNTIYF

CDR3 length: 14
D gene: TRBD1
V gene: TRBV18
J gene: TRBJ1-3
clone size: -
CDR3 DNA: TGTGCCAGCTCAACCGACAGGGGCGGAAACACCATATATTTT
CDR3 protein: CASSTDRGGNTIYF

CDR3 length: 13
D gene: -
V gene: TRBV2
J gene: TRBJ1-4
clone size: -
CDR3 DNA: TGTGCCAGCGGCCCGGGTCCTAATGAAAAACTGTTTTTT
CDR3 protein: CASGPGPNEKLFF

CDR3 length: 14
D gene: TRBD1
V gene: TRBV3-1/TRBV3-2
J gene: TRBJ1-2
clone size: -
CDR3 DNA: TGTGCCAGCAGCCTCTGGACAGGGAGCTATGGCTACACCTTC
CDR3 protein: CASSLWTGSYGYTF

CDR3 length: 17
D gene: -
V gene: TRBV24-1
J gene: TRBJ2-3
clone size: -
CDR3 DNA: TGTGCCACCAGTGATTTCGCGTTCAGAAAGGGGAAAGATACGCAGTATTTT
CDR3 protein: CATSDFAFRKGKDTQYF

CDR3 length: 11
D gene: TRBD1
V gene: TRBV6-5
J gene: TRBJ1-2
clone size: -
CDR3 DNA: TGTGCCAGCAGTACTTGGACAGGGGACACCTTC
CDR3 protein: CASSTWTGDTF

CDR3 length: 15
D gene: -
V gene: TRBV7-8
J gene: TRBJ2-1
clone size: few
CDR3 DNA: TGTGCCAGCAGCTTGGACAGAGCTTCCTACAATGAGCAGTTCTTC
CDR3 protein: CASSLDRASYNEQFF

CDR3 length: 16
D gene: -
V gene: TRBV9
J gene: TRBJ1-3
clone size: -
CDR3 DNA: TGTGCCAGCAGCGGGGGGGGCCCCAGCTCTGGAAACACCATATATTTT
CDR3 protein: CASSGGGPSSGNTIYF

CDR3 length: 14
D gene: TRBD1
V gene: TRBV6-5
J gene: TRBJ2-5
clone size: -
CDR3 DNA: TGTGCCAGCAGAGTCCCAGGGGGCGCAGAGACCCAGTACTTC
CDR3 protein: CASRVPGGAETQYF

CDR3 length: 14
D gene: -
V gene: TRBV18
J gene: TRBJ2-5
clone size: -
CDR3 DNA: TGTGCCAGCTCACCACCGACGACTAGAGAGACCCAGTACTTC
CDR3 protein: CASSPPTTRETQYF

CDR3 length: 19
D gene: TRBD1
V gene: TRBV6-6
J gene: TRBJ2-7
clone size: -
CDR3 DNA: TGTGCCAGCAGTCACAGGGGGACAGCAGATCAAATGAGCTCCTACGAGCAGTACTTC
CDR3 protein: CASSHRGTADQMSSYEQYF

CDR3 length: 15
D gene: -
V gene: TRBV6-5
J gene: TRBJ2-7
clone size: -
CDR3 DNA: TGTGCCAGCAGTTACTTAGGGGCTAGGGCGGAGGAGCAGTACTTC
CDR3 protein: CASSYLGARAEEQYF

CDR3 length: 11
D gene: -
V gene: TRBV18
J gene: TRBJ2-5
clone size: -
CDR3 DNA: TGTGCCAGCGCCACACAAGAGACCCAGTACTTC
CDR3 protein: CASATQETQYF

CDR3 length: 14
D gene: -
V gene: TRBV5-8
J gene: TRBJ2-7
clone size: -
CDR3 DNA: TGTGCCAGCAACCCCCTGGGACGGAGCATGGAGCAGTACTTC
CDR3 protein: CASNPLGRSMEQYF

CDR3 length: 15
D gene: -
V gene: TRBV24-1
J gene: TRBJ1-5
clone size: -
CDR3 DNA: TGTGCCACCAGTGATACTGTACAGGACAATCAGCCCCAGCATTTT
CDR3 protein: CATSDTVQDNQPQHF

CDR3 length: 16
D gene: TRBD1
V gene: TRBV2
J gene: TRBJ2-1
clone size: -
CDR3 DNA: TGTGCCAGCAGTGAAATTGGGACAGGTACCTACAATGAGCAGTTCTTC
CDR3 protein: CASSEIGTGTYNEQFF

CDR3 length: 15
D gene: TRBD1
V gene: TRBV7-9
J gene: TRBJ2-7
clone size: once
CDR3 DNA: TGTGCCAGCAGCACACCCGGGACAGGGGCCTACGAGCAGTACTTC
CDR3 protein: CASSTPGTGAYEQYF

CDR3 length: 15
D gene: -
V gene: TRBV14
J gene: TRBJ1-1
clone size: -
CDR3 DNA: TGTGCCAGCAGCCAATCGGGCCTGCCGTGGACTGAAGCTTTCTTT
CDR3 protein: CASSQSGLPWTEAFF

CDR3 length: 15
D gene: TRBD1
V gene: TRBV7-6
J gene: TRBJ1-3
clone size: -
CDR3 DNA: TGTGCCAGCAGCCCGGACAGGCCTCCTGGAAACACCATATATTTT
CDR3 protein: CASSPDRPPGNTIYF

CDR3 length: 12
D gene: -
V gene: TRBV19
J gene: TRBJ2-1
clone size: -
CDR3 DNA: TGTGCCAGCTCTCATGGTACGGATGAGCAGTTCTTC
CDR3 protein: CASSHGTDEQFF

CDR3 length: 17
D gene: TRBD2
V gene: TRBV5-4
J gene: TRBJ2-7
clone size: once
CDR3 DNA: TGTGCCAGCAGCCGGGGTCGGACTAGCGGGTTTTCCTACGAGCAGTACTTC
CDR3 protein: CASSRGRTSGFSYEQYF

CDR3 length: 14
D gene: -
V gene: TRBV9
J gene: TRBJ2-5
clone size: once
CDR3 DNA: TGTGCCAGCAGCGCGAGCCCCCTCGGCAGGACCCAGTACTTC
CDR3 protein: CASSASPLGRTQYF

CDR3 length: 15
D gene: -
V gene: TRBV5-4
J gene: TRBJ2-7
clone size: -
CDR3 DNA: TGTGCCAGCAGCCTAGCATTGGAAGGGCGCTACGAGCAGTACTTC
CDR3 protein: CASSLALEGRYEQYF

CDR3 length: 15
D gene: -
V gene: TRBV5-1
J gene: TRBJ1-4
clone size: -
CDR3 DNA: TGCGCCAGCAGCTTGGCCGGACGGGATAATGAAAAACTGTTTTTT
CDR3 protein: CASSLAGRDNEKLFF

CDR3 length: 12
D gene: TRBD1
V gene: TRBV29-1
J gene: TRBJ2-5
clone size: -
CDR3 DNA: TGCAGTGTTGAAGGGGGCGCAGAGACCCAGTACTTC
CDR3 protein: CSVEGGAETQYF

CDR3 length: 14
D gene: TRBD1
V gene: TRBV5-8
J gene: TRBJ2-7
clone size: -
CDR3 DNA: TGTGCCAGCAGCACAGGCAGGGGGCACCACGAGCAGTACTTC
CDR3 protein: CASSTGRGHHEQYF

CDR3 length: 15
D gene: -
V gene: TRBV5-1
J gene: TRBJ1-3
clone size: few
CDR3 DNA: TGCGCCAGCAGCTTGACGGGGAACTCTGGAAACACCATATATTTT
CDR3 protein: CASSLTGNSGNTIYF

CDR3 length: 14
D gene: TRBD1
V gene: TRBV5-1
J gene: TRBJ1-2
clone size: -
CDR3 DNA: TGCGCCAGCAGCTTGGGACAGGGGGGCTATGGCTACACCTTC
CDR3 protein: CASSLGQGGYGYTF

CDR3 length: 13
D gene: -
V gene: TRBV14
J gene: TRBJ1-6
clone size: -
CDR3 DNA: TGTGCCAGCAGCAGAGGCAGACATTCACCCCTCCACTTT
CDR3 protein: CASSRGRHSPLHF

CDR3 length: 15
D gene: -
V gene: TRBV19
J gene: TRBJ2-5
clone size: once
CDR3 DNA: TGTGCCAGTAGTAGCTTCGGCGTGGACGTGGAGACCCAGTACTTC
CDR3 protein: CASSSFGVDVETQYF

CDR3 length: 14
D gene: -
V gene: TRBV7-8
J gene: TRBJ2-3
clone size: -
CDR3 DNA: TGTGCCAGCAGCTTACGACAGACTACAGATACGCAGTATTTT
CDR3 protein: CASSLRQTTDTQYF

CDR3 length: 14
D gene: -
V gene: TRBV29-1
J gene: TRBJ1-1
clone size: -
CDR3 DNA: TGCAGCGTTGTTCCAGGGACGGGGTACACTGAAGCTTTCTTT
CDR3 protein: CSVVPGTGYTEAFF

CDR3 length: 13
D gene: -
V gene: TRBV20-1
J gene: TRBJ2-7
clone size: -
CDR3 DNA: TGCAGTGCTAGTGTGCGGGCTTCCTACGAGCAGTACTTC
CDR3 protein: CSASVRASYEQYF

CDR3 length: 14
D gene: -
V gene: TRBV4-1
J gene: TRBJ1-2
clone size: -
CDR3 DNA: TGCGCCAGCAGCCAAGATGGTGGGACCTTTGGCTACACCTTC
CDR3 protein: CASSQDGGTFGYTF

CDR3 length: 16
D gene: TRBD2
V gene: TRBV9
J gene: TRBJ2-1
clone size: -
CDR3 DNA: TGTGCCAGCAGCGTAGCAGCGGGAGGCGCCTACAATGAGCAGTTCTTC
CDR3 protein: CASSVAAGGAYNEQFF

CDR3 length: 16
D gene: -
V gene: TRBV28
J gene: TRBJ1-3
clone size: -
CDR3 DNA: TGTGCCAGCAGTTTCCCGGGGGCCTCTCCTGGAAACACCATATATTTT
CDR3 protein: CASSFPGASPGNTIYF

CDR3 length: 11
D gene: TRBD2
V gene: TRBV20-1
J gene: TRBJ2-1
clone size: once
CDR3 DNA: TGCAGTACCTCTAGCGGGGAGGAGCAGTTCTTC
CDR3 protein: CSTSSGEEQFF

CDR3 length: 13
D gene: -
V gene: TRBV7-9
J gene: TRBJ2-7
clone size: -
CDR3 DNA: TGTGCCAGCAGCCCCAGGGGACCCTACGAGCAGTACTTC
CDR3 protein: CASSPRGPYEQYF